This TCR beta chain was sequenced during a study of blood T cell repertoires in COVID-19. Study information: Donors in the United States, Italy and Spain gave samples during acute or convalescent COVID-19.

Individuals drawn from approximately 22 US areas were roughly 18 to 95 years old. Clinical history as reported by participants underpinned cohort assignment. Trimming left V 2 bases short and J 3 bases short, with 14 bases between. The CDR3 is made up of 15 amino acids. The V gene's germline CDR1 is MNHEY and CDR2 SMNVEV (reference sequence). Some clones are missing from TCRdb's copy, which holds only in-frame ones; the method was immunoSEQ multiplex PCR. The repertoire holds approximately 250,000 clones, with 88% as singletons. This receptor was taken from a woman between 40 and 55 years old with acute COVID-19. The specimen was PBMCs or T cells enriched from blood (not recorded which). V usage is TRBV27 and J usage is TRBJ2-7, with D maybe TRBD2 (6 bases). In DNA form, the CDR3 reads TGTGCCAGCAGTTTAGGCGGGACCGGCAACTACGAGCAGTACTTC. Encoded protein: CASSLGGTGNYEQYF.